Included here is one T cell receptor beta chain sequence, with context. The antigen is not known. V was trimmed by 2 bases and J by 8 bases, leaving 7 bases between them. CDR1 and CDR2 from the germline V gene are MNHEY and SVGAGI. The CDR3 has 12 residues. This specimen comes from a study of T-cell memory formation after mild COVID-19. The study's findings and limits: Day 15 to 85 contracting clones showed balanced CD4/CD8; day 15 to 37 expanders favored CD4+. Those CD4+ clones that contracted were mainly in CM and EM (CD8+ ones in EMRA). Pre-infection memory held some responding clones, suggesting pre-existing cross-reactive T cells responded.

TCR alpha and TCR beta cDNA libraries carrying sample barcodes and UMIs came from 5'RACE with constant-segment primers. TCRdb reprocessed the 5' RACE reads via MiXCR and lists one record per CDR3 protein. The data contain 55,000 to 70,000 distinct CDR3 sequences, 28% of them singletons. This receptor was identified in a man aged 18 to 35 who had mild COVID-19 (a few samples of this study predate the infection). Cell type and time point are not known. The genes are TRBV6-5 and TRBJ2-1; TRBD1 or TRBD2 may be the D gene (5 bases each). Sequences were obtained from PBMCs or a T cell subset sorted from them (not recorded which). This CDR3 is CASSYGGDEQFF. The CDR3 DNA reads TGTGCCAGCAGTTACGGGGGAGATGAGCAGTTCTTC.